The 3 T cell receptor beta chains presented below share a single source sample, sequenced in a study of T cell repertoires in cytomegalovirus infection. For these TCRs, the target antigens are not known. Each CDR3 protein is one row after TCRdb ran MiXCR on the reads. The sample yields 550,000 to 700,000 distinct CDR3 sequences, 40% seen once. This specimen consisted of cultured PBMCs, obtained from culture after CMV antigen stimulation. The receptor source for this set is a human donor in good health (CMV status not recorded). Some clones in this sample may be carry-over from other donors' samples.

This clonotype showed up just a few times. The chain links TRBV18 to TRBJ1-1; the D gene is possibly TRBD1 (5 bases). Germline values: CDR1 KGHSH, CDR2 LQKENI. Trimming pared 1 base from V and 0 bases from J, leaving 9 bases between. The length of the CDR3 is 15 residues. In nucleotides, the CDR3 is TGTGCCAGCTCACCACAGCCAGGGATGAACACTGAAGCTTTCTTT. Protein product: CASSPQPGMNTEAFF.

This sequence joins TRBV11-2 and TRBJ2-3, with no clear D. V lost 5 bases, J lost 5 bases, and 23 bases lay in between. In germline, CDR1 is SGHAT, CDR2 FQNNGV. This CDR3 comprises 17 residues. Written as DNA, the CDR3 is TGTGCCAGCAGCCCCCACGGTTTAGGCGGACGTGGAGATACGCAGTATTTT. Its protein is CASSPHGLGGRGDTQYF.

This clonotype was found a few times. This sequence joins TRBV15 and TRBJ2-1; D unclear. The germline CDR1 and CDR2 sequences are LNHNV and YYDKDF (reference sequence). With 0 bases removed from V and 0 bases from J, the gap between germline ends came to 21 bases. This CDR3 is 20 amino acids long. CDR3 in amino acids: CATSRDRFSAHSRSYNEQFF. The CDR3 coding sequence is TGTGCCACCAGCAGAGATCGTTTCTCGGCCCACTCACGCTCCTACAATGAGCAGTTCTTC.